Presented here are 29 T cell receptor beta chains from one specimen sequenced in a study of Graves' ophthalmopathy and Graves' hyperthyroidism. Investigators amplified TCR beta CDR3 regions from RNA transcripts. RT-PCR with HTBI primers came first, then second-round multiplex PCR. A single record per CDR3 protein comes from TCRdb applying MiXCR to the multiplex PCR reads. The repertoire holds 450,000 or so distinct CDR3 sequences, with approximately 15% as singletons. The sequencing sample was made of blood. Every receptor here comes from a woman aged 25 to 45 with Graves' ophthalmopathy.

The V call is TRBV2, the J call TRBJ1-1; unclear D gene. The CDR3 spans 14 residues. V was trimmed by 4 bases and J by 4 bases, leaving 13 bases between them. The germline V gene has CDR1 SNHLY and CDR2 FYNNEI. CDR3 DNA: TGTGCCAGCAGTGGTTGGCGGACGGGCACTGAAGCTTTCTTT. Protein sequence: CASSGWRTGTEAFF.

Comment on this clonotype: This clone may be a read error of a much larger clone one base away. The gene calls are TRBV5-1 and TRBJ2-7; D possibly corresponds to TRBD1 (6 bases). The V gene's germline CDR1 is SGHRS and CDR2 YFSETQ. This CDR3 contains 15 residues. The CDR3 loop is CASILAGTRGYEQYF. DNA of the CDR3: TGCGCCAGCATCTTGGCCGGGACACGCGGCTACGAGCAGTACTTC.

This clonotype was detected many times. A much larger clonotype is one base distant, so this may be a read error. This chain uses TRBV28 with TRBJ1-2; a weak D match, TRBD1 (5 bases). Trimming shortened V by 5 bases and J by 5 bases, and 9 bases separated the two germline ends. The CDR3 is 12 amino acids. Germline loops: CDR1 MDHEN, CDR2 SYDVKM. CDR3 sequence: CASSIKGYGYTF. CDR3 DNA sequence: TGTGCCAGCAGTATAAAGGGGTATGGCTACACCTTC.

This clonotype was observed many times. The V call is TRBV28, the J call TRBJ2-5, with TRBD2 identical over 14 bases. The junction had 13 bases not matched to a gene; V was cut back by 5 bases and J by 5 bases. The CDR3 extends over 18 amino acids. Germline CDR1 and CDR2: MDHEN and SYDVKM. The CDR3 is CASSPALGLAGVKETQYF. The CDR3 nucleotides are TGTGCCAGCAGTCCTGCCCTGGGACTAGCGGGAGTAAAGGAGACCCAGTACTTC.

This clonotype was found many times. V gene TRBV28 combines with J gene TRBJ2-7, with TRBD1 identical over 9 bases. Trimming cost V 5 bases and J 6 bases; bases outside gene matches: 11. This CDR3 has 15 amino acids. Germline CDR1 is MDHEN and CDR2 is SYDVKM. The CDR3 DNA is TGTGCCAGCAGTAGCCCGGACAGGGGATGGTTCGAGCAGTACTTC. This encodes CASSSPDRGWFEQYF.

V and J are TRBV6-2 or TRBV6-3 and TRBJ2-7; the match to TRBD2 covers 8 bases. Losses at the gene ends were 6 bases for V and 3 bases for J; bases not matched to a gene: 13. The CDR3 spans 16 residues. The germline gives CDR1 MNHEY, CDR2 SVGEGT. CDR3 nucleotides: TGTGCCAGCAGGAACTCGGAAAAGCGGGGGAGCTACGAGCAGTACTTC. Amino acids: CASRNSEKRGSYEQYF.

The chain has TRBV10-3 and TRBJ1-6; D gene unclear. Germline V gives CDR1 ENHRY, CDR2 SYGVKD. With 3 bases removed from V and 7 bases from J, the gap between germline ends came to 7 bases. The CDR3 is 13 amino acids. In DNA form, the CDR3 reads TGTGCCATCAGTGACAGGCCGAATTCACCCCTCCACTTT. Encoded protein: CAISDRPNSPLHF.

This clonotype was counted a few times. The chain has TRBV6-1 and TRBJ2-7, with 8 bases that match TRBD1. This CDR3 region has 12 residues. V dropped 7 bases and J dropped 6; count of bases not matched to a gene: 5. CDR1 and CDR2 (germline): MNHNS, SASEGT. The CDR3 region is CASKAGGGEQYF. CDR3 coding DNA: TGTGCCAGCAAGGCAGGGGGCGGCGAGCAGTACTTC.

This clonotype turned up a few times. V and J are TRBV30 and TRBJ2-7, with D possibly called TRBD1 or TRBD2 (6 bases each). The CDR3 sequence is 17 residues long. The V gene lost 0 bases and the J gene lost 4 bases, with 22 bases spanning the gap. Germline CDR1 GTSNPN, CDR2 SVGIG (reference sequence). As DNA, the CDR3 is TGTGCCTGGAGTGTACTGGTGACTGTCAGGGGAGGATACGAGCAGTACTTC. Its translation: CAWSVLVTVRGGYEQYF.

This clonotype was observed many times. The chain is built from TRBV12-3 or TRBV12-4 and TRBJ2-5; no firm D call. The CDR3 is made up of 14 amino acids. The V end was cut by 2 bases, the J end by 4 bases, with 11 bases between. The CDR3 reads CASSLTGARETQYF. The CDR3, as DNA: TGTGCCAGCAGTTTAACCGGCGCGAGAGAGACCCAGTACTTC.

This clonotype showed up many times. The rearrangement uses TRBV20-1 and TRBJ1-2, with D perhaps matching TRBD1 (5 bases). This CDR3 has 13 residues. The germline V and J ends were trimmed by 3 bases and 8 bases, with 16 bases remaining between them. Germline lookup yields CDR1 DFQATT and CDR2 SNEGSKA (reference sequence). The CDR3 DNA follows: TGCAGTGCTAGTTGGACTGGGGCTCAGGGCTACACCTTC. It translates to CSASWTGAQGYTF.

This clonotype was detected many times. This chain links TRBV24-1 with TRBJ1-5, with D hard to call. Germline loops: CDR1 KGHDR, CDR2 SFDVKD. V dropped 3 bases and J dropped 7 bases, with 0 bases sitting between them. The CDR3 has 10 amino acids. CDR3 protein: CATSDQPQHF. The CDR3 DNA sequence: TGTGCCACCAGTGATCAGCCCCAGCATTTT.

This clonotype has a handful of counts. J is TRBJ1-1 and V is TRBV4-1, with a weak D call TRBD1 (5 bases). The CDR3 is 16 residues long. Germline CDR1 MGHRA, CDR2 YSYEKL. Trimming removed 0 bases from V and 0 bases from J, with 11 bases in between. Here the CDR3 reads CASSQDRNRMNTEAFF. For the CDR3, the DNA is TGCGCCAGCAGCCAAGATAGAAACAGGATGAACACTGAAGCTTTCTTT.

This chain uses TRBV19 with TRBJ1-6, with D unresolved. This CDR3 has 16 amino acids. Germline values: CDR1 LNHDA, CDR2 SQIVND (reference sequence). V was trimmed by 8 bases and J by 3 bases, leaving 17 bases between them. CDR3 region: CASQVSAGNYNSPLHF. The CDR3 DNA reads TGTGCCAGTCAAGTATCTGCGGGGAACTATAATTCACCCCTCCACTTT.

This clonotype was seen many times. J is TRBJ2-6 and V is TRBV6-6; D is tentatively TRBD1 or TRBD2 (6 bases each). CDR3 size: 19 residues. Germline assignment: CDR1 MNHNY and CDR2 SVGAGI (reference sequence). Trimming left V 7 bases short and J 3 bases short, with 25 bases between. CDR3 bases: TGTGCCAGCACCCCACAACCCCCGGGGGCGCTTGTTGGGGCCAACGTCCTGACTTTC. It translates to CASTPQPPGALVGANVLTF.

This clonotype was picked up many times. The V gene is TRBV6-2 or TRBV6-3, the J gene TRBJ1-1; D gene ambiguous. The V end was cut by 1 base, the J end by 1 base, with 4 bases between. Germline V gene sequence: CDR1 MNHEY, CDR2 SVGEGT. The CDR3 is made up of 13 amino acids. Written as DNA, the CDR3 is TGTGCCAGCAGTTACTTGGAGAACACTGAAGCTTTCTTT. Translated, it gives CASSYLENTEAFF.

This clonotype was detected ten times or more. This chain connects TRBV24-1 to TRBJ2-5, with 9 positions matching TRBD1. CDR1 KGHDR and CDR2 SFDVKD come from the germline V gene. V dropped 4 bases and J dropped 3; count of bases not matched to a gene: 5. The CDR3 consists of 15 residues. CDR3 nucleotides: TGTGCCACCAGTGAAGGGACAGGGCCAGAAGAGACCCAGTACTTC. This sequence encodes CATSEGTGPEETQYF.

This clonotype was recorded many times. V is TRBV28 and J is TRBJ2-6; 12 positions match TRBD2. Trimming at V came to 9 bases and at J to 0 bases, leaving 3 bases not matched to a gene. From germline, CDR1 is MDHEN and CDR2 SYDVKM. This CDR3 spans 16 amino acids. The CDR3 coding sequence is TGTGCCAGTGGACTAGCGGGGTACTCTGGGGCCAACGTCCTGACTTTC. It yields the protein CASGLAGYSGANVLTF.

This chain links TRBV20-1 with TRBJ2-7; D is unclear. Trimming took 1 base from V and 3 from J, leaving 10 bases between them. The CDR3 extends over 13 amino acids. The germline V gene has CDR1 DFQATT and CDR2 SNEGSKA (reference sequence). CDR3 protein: CSARGGLHYEQYF. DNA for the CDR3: TGCAGTGCTAGAGGAGGTCTGCACTACGAGCAGTACTTC.

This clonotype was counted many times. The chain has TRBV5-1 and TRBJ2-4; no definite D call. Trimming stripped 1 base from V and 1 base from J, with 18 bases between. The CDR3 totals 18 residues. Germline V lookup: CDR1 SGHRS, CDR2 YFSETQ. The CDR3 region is CASSLISSSFVAKNIQYF. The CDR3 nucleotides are TGCGCCAGCAGCTTGATCAGCTCCTCATTCGTGGCCAAAAACATTCAGTACTTC.

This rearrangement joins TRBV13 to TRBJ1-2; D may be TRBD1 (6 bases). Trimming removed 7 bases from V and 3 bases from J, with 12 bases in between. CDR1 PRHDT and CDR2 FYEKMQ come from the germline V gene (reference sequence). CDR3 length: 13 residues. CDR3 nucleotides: TGTGCCAGCACCTCGGCAGGGGACTATGGCTACACCTTC. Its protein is CASTSAGDYGYTF.

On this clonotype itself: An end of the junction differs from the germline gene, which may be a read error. The CDR3 reads CASRVQGNTGEPFF. The CDR3 DNA follows: TGTGCCAGCAGAGTACAGGGGAACACCGGGGAGCCGTTTTTT. The V and J genes are TRBV6-1 and TRBJ2-2, with 7 bases lining up with TRBD1. The length of the CDR3 is 14 residues. CDR1 MNHNS and CDR2 SASEGT come from the germline V gene.

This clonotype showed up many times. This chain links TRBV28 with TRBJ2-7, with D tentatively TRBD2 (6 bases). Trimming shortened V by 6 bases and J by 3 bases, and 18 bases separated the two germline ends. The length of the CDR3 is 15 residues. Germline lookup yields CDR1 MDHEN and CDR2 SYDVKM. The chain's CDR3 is CASRVALAKIYEQYF. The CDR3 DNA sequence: TGTGCCAGCAGAGTGGCACTAGCTAAAATCTACGAGCAGTACTTC. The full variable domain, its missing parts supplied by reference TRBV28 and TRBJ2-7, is DVKVTQSSRYLVKRTGEKVFLECVQDMDHENMFWYRQDPGLGLRLIYFSYDVKMKEKGDIPEGYSVSREKKERFSLILESASTNQTSMYLCASRVALAKIYEQYFGPGTRLTVT.

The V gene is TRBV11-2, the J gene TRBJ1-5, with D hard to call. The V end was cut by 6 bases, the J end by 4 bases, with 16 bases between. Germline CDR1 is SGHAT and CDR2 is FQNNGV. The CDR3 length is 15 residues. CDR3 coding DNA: TGTGCCAGCAGTTACCGGCCCCAGAGTAATCAGCCCCAGCATTTT. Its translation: CASSYRPQSNQPQHF.

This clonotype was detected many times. CDR3 nucleotides: TGTGCCAGCTCACCAACAGGGAAAAACTATGGCTACACCTTC. Encoded protein: CASSPTGKNYGYTF. This chain joins TRBV18 and TRBJ1-2, with D possibly matching TRBD1 (6 bases). CDR3 length equals 14 residues. V lost 2 bases, J lost 2 bases, and 9 bases lay in between. Germline V gene data show CDR1 as KGHSH and CDR2 as LQKENI.

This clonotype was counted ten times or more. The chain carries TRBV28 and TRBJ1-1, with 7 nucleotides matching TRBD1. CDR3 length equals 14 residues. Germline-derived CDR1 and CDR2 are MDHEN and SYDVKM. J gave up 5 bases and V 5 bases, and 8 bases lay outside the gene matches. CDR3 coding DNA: TGTGCCAGCAGTCCCGGACAGGTTCGGACTGAAGCTTTCTTT. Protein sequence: CASSPGQVRTEAFF. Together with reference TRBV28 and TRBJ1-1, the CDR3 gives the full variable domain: DVKVTQSSRYLVKRTGEKVFLECVQDMDHENMFWYRQDPGLGLRLIYFSYDVKMKEKGDIPEGYSVSREKKERFSLILESASTNQTSMYLCASSPGQVRTEAFFGQGTRLTVV.

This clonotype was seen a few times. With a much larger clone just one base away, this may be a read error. The DNA of the CDR3 is TGTGCCAGCAGTTCCTACATGGAGAACACTGAAGCTTTCTTT. It specifies CASSSYMENTEAFF. The chain combines TRBV28 with TRBJ1-1; D is ambiguous. With 4 bases removed from V and 1 base from J, the gap between germline ends came to 10 bases. There are 14 residues in the CDR3. From germline, CDR1 is MDHEN and CDR2 SYDVKM.

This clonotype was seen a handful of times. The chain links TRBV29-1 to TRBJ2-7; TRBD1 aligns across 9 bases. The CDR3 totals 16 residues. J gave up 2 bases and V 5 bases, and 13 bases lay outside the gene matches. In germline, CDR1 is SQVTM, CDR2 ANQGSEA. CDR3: CSVITRDREPAYEQYF. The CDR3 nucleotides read TGCAGCGTTATTACCCGGGACAGGGAACCAGCCTACGAGCAGTACTTC.

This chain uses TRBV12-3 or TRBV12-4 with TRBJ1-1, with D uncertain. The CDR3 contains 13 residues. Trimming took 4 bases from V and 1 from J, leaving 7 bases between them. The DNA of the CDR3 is TGTGCCAGCAGTTGGGAGGAGAACACTGAAGCTTTCTTT. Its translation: CASSWEENTEAFF.